A selection of T cell receptor beta chains follows, all from one sample in a study of cytomegalovirus exposure and HLA in healthy donors. Only in-frame clones appear in the TCRdb table, and some are missing; sequencing was by immunoSEQ multiplex PCR. The profile covers about 160,000 clones, with roughly 91% appearing a single time and around 3.8% taken by the ten largest. Input material: PBMCs. These receptors originate from a man aged 18-30 years in good health and CMV-seropositive. The CDR3 runs from the conserved cysteine through the conserved F or W. A D gene is named only where the DNA matches it firmly. Clone size is given for some rows only: seen once, a few or many times, or a class if the clone is expanded.

j_call,clone_size,v_call,cdr3_length,d_call,cdr3_aa,cdr3_nt
TRBJ2-3,NA,TRBV7-9,18,TRBD2,CASSPRQLAGLSTDTQYF,TGTGCCAGCAGCCCGAGACAGCTAGCGGGGCTTAGCACAGATACGCAGTATTTT
TRBJ2-1,NA,TRBV28,16,NA,CASSSGPQGGYNEQFF,TGTGCCAGCAGTTCGGGACCCCAAGGGGGCTACAATGAGCAGTTCTTC
TRBJ2-7,NA,TRBV2,14,TRBD2,CASNFLAGPYEQYF,TGTGCCAGCAATTTTCTAGCGGGACCCTACGAGCAGTACTTC
TRBJ2-2,few,TRBV11-3,18,TRBD2,CASSIQPASGKNTGELFF,TGTGCCAGCAGCATCCAGCCGGCTAGCGGGAAGAACACCGGGGAGCTGTTTTTT
TRBJ2-4,NA,TRBV7-9,18,NA,CASSLGSLAELAKNIQYF,TGTGCCAGCAGCTTAGGTTCCTTAGCGGAACTAGCCAAAAACATTCAGTACTTC
TRBJ2-2,NA,TRBV27,19,TRBD1,CASTNPQDPGTGFAGELFF,TGTGCCAGCACCAACCCTCAAGACCCTGGGACAGGGTTCGCCGGGGAGCTGTTTTTT
TRBJ1-4,NA,TRBV6-5,15,TRBD1,CASSDRVSTNEKLFF,TGTGCCAGCAGCGACAGGGTATCAACTAATGAAAAACTGTTTTTT
TRBJ2-3,NA,TRBV28,15,NA,CASSSQGMFTDTQYF,TGTGCCAGCAGTTCCCAGGGCATGTTCACAGATACGCAGTATTTT
TRBJ1-5,once,TRBV27,13,NA,CASSLSYNQPQHF,TGTGCCAGCAGTTTATCGTACAATCAGCCCCAGCATTTT
TRBJ2-3,NA,TRBV4-2,15,TRBD2,CASSQDSSGRATQYF,TGTGCCAGCAGCCAAGACTCTAGCGGGAGGGCCACGCAGTATTTT
TRBJ2-1,NA,TRBV7-2,14,TRBD2,CASSSPGLVDEQFF,TGTGCCAGCAGCTCCCCGGGACTAGTCGATGAGCAGTTCTTC
TRBJ2-2,NA,TRBV5-6,15,TRBD2,CASSRSGKITGELFF,TGTGCCAGCAGCCGTAGCGGGAAAATCACCGGGGAGCTGTTTTTT
TRBJ2-7,NA,TRBV6-5,16,TRBD2,CASSYSGTSGFYEQYF,TGTGCCAGCAGTTACTCCGGGACTAGCGGTTTCTACGAGCAGTACTTC
TRBJ2-7,NA,TRBV6-5,14,NA,CASRSYRTRDEQYF,TGTGCCAGCAGGTCCTACAGGACCCGGGACGAGCAGTACTTC
TRBJ2-5,NA,TRBV4-1,15,TRBD2,CASSRLAGGVETQYF,TGCGCCAGCAGCCGACTAGCGGGAGGGGTGGAGACCCAGTACTTC
TRBJ1-4,NA,TRBV7-9,15,NA,CASSLAGGPNEKLFF,TGTGCCAGCAGCTTAGCGGGGGGTCCTAATGAAAAACTGTTTTTT
TRBJ1-5,NA,TRBV19,15,NA,CASSIGGRFDQPQHF,TGTGCCAGTAGTATAGGAGGGAGGTTTGATCAGCCCCAGCATTTT
TRBJ2-7,NA,TRBV7-2,15,NA,CASSLLRGSRHEQYF,TGTGCCAGCAGCTTATTAAGGGGGAGTCGGCACGAGCAGTACTTC
TRBJ2-1,NA,TRBV7-7,15,TRBD2,CASSAGTSGSNEQFF,TGTGCTAGCAGTGCCGGGACTAGCGGGAGCAATGAGCAGTTCTTC
TRBJ1-4,NA,TRBV5-1,15,TRBD1,CASSLGGQGAEKLFF,TGCGCCAGCAGCTTGGGAGGACAGGGGGCTGAAAAACTGTTTTTT
TRBJ2-7,NA,TRBV2,13,NA,CASNSLQTYEQYF,TGTGCCAGCAACTCTTTACAGACCTACGAGCAGTACTTC
TRBJ2-1,NA,TRBV6-7,18,NA,CASSYSMVVGSGSRLGFF,NA
TRBJ2-1,NA,TRBV7-2,16,TRBD2,CASSTDGTSGVDEQFF,TGTGCCAGCAGCACGGACGGGACTAGCGGTGTGGATGAGCAGTTCTTC
TRBJ1-5,NA,TRBV6-1,15,TRBD1,CASSEARQGIQPQHF,TGTGCCAGCAGTGAAGCGCGACAGGGTATCCAGCCCCAGCATTTT
TRBJ2-1,NA,TRBV6-5,13,TRBD2,CASNLAGGLEQFF,TGTGCCAGCAACTTAGCGGGAGGGCTTGAGCAGTTCTTC
TRBJ1-3,NA,TRBV6-1,15,NA,CASSDPQGSGNTIYF,TGTGCCAGCAGTGACCCCCAGGGGTCTGGAAACACCATATATTTT
TRBJ1-4,NA,TRBV9,14,NA,CASSVAGAGEKLFF,TGTGCCAGCAGCGTGGCGGGGGCAGGAGAAAAACTGTTTTTT
TRBJ2-7,NA,TRBV4-1,16,TRBD1,CASSQGDRGGTYEQYF,TGCGCCAGCAGCCAGGGGGACAGGGGGGGTACCTACGAGCAGTACTTC
TRBJ1-2,NA,TRBV6-6,14,TRBD1,CASSPGGSNYGYTF,TGTGCCAGCAGCCCAGGGGGGTCTAACTATGGCTACACCTTC
TRBJ2-3,once,TRBV6-1,14,NA,CASTKSSFTDTQYF,TGTGCCAGCACAAAGTCTAGTTTCACAGATACGCAGTATTTT
TRBJ2-1,NA,TRBV4-2,16,TRBD2,CASSQDGTSGRPEQFF,TGTGCCAGCAGCCAAGATGGGACTAGCGGGAGGCCGGAGCAGTTCTTC
TRBJ1-1,once,TRBV19,13,NA,CASTRQLNTEAFF,TGTGCCAGTACCAGACAGTTGAACACTGAAGCTTTCTTT
TRBJ1-1,NA,TRBV29-1,15,NA,CSVDHRTEGNTEAFF,TGCAGCGTTGATCACCGGACAGAAGGGAACACTGAAGCTTTCTTT
TRBJ2-3,NA,TRBV28,14,TRBD2,CASTIGTSVDTQYF,TGTGCCAGCACAATAGGGACTAGTGTGGATACGCAGTATTTT
TRBJ1-4,NA,TRBV4-1,15,NA,CASSHPTVANEKLFF,TGCGCCAGCAGCCACCCGACAGTTGCTAATGAAAAACTGTTTTTT
TRBJ2-3,NA,TRBV10-2,12,NA,CASSKYTDTQYF,TGCGCCAGCAGTAAATACACAGATACGCAGTATTTT
TRBJ2-2,once,TRBV18,17,NA,CASSPREIFSGPGELFF,TGTGCCAGCTCACCACGAGAGATTTTTTCGGGTCCCGGGGAGCTGTTTTTT
TRBJ2-2,NA,TRBV5-1,15,NA,CASSSTGEDTGELFF,TGCGCCAGCAGCTCTACAGGGGAGGACACCGGGGAGCTGTTTTTT
TRBJ2-1,NA,TRBV7-2,14,NA,CASSLTADNNEQFF,TGTGCCAGCAGCTTAACAGCGGATAACAATGAGCAGTTCTTC
TRBJ1-1,NA,TRBV14,14,TRBD1,CASSQDRGLAEAFF,TGTGCCAGCAGCCAAGACAGGGGGCTCGCTGAAGCTTTCTTT
TRBJ2-2,NA,TRBV28,16,TRBD2,CASSKTSGRRTGELFF,TGTGCCAGCAGTAAGACTAGCGGGAGACGCACCGGGGAGCTGTTTTTT
TRBJ2-3,NA,TRBV9,12,NA,CASSVAGDTQYF,TGTGCCAGCAGCGTAGCGGGAGATACGCAGTATTTT